A single sample gave rise to the 3 T cell receptor beta chains below, sequenced in a study of T-cell memory formation after mild COVID-19 (dated by TCRdb to the early 2020s). Library prep was done by 5' RACE. Sequencing used an Illumina NovaSeq 6000. TCRdb reanalyzed the raw reads on its own, using fastp at Q25 for trimming and MiXCR for clone calling, and kept in-frame beta chains. Under each unique CDR3 protein, matching rows form one entry showing the most common genes and DNA. The sample profile shows some 320,000 distinct CDR3 sequences; approximately 15% of them were found once. Clones ranked in the top ten supply 20% to 25% of the sample. Sequencing was performed on PBMCs or a T cell subset sorted from them (not recorded which). The receptors come from a man aged 18 to 29 who had mild COVID-19 (a few samples of this study predate the infection). The sample titles of this study are shuffled in the database, so cell type and time point are left out; the donor was told from shared clones.

The chain uses TRBV12-3 or TRBV12-4 and TRBJ2-5; TRBD1 agrees at 7 bases. Unmatched junction bases numbered 10, after V lost 6 bases and J lost 3 bases. The CDR3 has 15 residues. The CDR3 bases are TGTGCCAGCAGCCTACGGGGACAGTCCAAAGAGACCCAGTACTTC. Translating gives CASSLRGQSKETQYF.

This clonotype occurred a few times. This chain connects TRBV20-1 to TRBJ2-1; TRBD2 matches 8 bases. The CDR3 contains 14 residues. Germline trimming cut 2 bases from V and 14 bases from J; bases unmatched to any gene: 14. Germline CDR1 DFQATT, CDR2 SNEGSKA (reference sequence). The CDR3 here is CSARPGGATPRKFF. The CDR3 DNA follows: TGCAGTGCTAGACCGGGGGGGGCGACCCCTAGAAAGTTCTTC.

With regard to this clonotype: One end of the junction is discordant with germline, which a read error may explain. The chain links TRBV7-2 to TRBJ2-3; D possibly uses TRBD1 or TRBD2 (5 bases each). This CDR3 contains 15 residues. Germline CDR1 and CDR2: SGHTA and FQGNSA. As DNA, the CDR3 is TGTGCCAGCAGCTTGACCGGACGGGGCACCGATACGCAGTATTTT. Residues: CASSLTGRGTDTQYF.